This T cell receptor beta chain was retrieved from a study of Tregs in tolerant kidney transplant recipients. CDR1 is GTSNPN and CDR2 is SVGIG in the germline V gene (reference sequence). CDR3 size: 12 residues. A word on this clone: The antigen remains unidentified.

Study observations and caveats: Nucleotide sequences could not be compared across some patients' samples due to primer changes.

Some clones are missing from TCRdb's copy, which holds only in-frame ones; the method was immunoSEQ multiplex PCR. The repertoire has 85,000 to 100,000 clones, roughly 93% of them found once; the top ten carry 0.46%. This sequence joins TRBV30 and TRBJ2-5; D is possibly TRBD1 (5 bases). The end of the DNA is better explained by TRBJ2-7, so the J call may be wrong. Sequences were derived from CD4+ T cells from blood, sampled before the transplant. The TCR comes from a human donor who received a combined kidney and bone marrow transplant. CDR3 bases: TGTGCCTACCGAGGACACCCCTACGAGCAGTACTTC. Residues: CAYRGHPYEQYF.